The clone carrying this T cell receptor beta chain was picked up a small number of times. The target antigen is unknown. Unique molecular identifiers were incorporated into the prepared TCRbeta library. TCRdb passed the PCR reads through MiXCR, listing each CDR3 protein once. The data show 700,000 to 950,000 distinct CDR3 sequences, approximately 15% seen once. The sample originates from a study of T-cell reconstitution after alpha-beta-depleted transplantation in children. Study results and caveats: Newly produced T cells mostly accounted for T-cell counts and diversity one year post-transplant. The study traced high day-60 TCRbeta diversity in some patients to surviving recipient T cells and thymic progenitors. Several hundred rapidly expanded clones from non-depleted graft cells reportedly supplied alpha-beta T cells about two months post-transplant.

CDR1 is SEHNR and CDR2 is FQNEAQ in the germline V gene (reference sequence). CDR3 length: 14 amino acids. V was pared by 1 base and J by 12 bases, with 9 bases of the junction left unmatched. The source is a male patient between 10 and 17 years old who had a stem cell transplant for acute lymphoblastic leukemia, so the T cells may come from the graft donor. V is TRBV7-9 and J is TRBJ2-1; 7 bases agree with TRBD2. The sequences come from PBMCs, mostly from graft donor cells, collected 360 days after TCRalphabeta/CD19-depleted stem cell transplant. CDR3 sequence reads: CASSLEAGRESQFF. CDR3 coding DNA: TGTGCCAGCAGCTTAGAGGCGGGGCGGGAGTCGCAGTTCTTC.